The rows below give T cell receptor beta chains drawn from one sample of a study of beta chain features in type 1 diabetes. Measured with immunoSEQ multiplex PCR; TCRdb has only the in-frame clones, and not every one. The data hold hundreds of thousands of clones, with roughly an eighth observed a single time. Sequencing used naive CD4+ T cells from blood. These receptors originate from a man aged 18 to 30 with type 1 diabetes. Both conserved end residues are part of each CDR3. Fields, in order: V gene, clone size, D gene, J gene, CDR3 protein, CDR3 DNA. A D gene is named only where the DNA matches it firmly. Where a row states a size, it is once, few, many or the class of an expanded clone; other rows omit it.

v_call: TRBV6-5; clone_size: few; d_call: -; j_call: TRBJ2-5; cdr3_aa: CASSRQLQETQYF; cdr3_nt: TGTGCCAGCAGCCGACAGTTACAAGAGACCCAGTACTTC
v_call: TRBV2; clone_size: few; d_call: -; j_call: TRBJ2-1; cdr3_aa: CASSLEGVGDEQFF; cdr3_nt: TGTGCCAGCAGCCTAGAGGGGGTCGGCGATGAGCAGTTCTTC
v_call: TRBV15; clone_size: -; d_call: -; j_call: TRBJ1-4; cdr3_aa: CATSRDPRLWEKLFF; cdr3_nt: TGTGCCACCAGCAGAGATCCCCGCCTTTGGGAAAAACTGTTTTTT
v_call: TRBV6-5; clone_size: -; d_call: -; j_call: TRBJ1-2; cdr3_aa: CASSPLRFYGYTF; cdr3_nt: TGTGCCAGCAGTCCCCTCCGGTTCTATGGCTACACCTTC
v_call: TRBV11-1; clone_size: few; d_call: -; j_call: TRBJ1-1; cdr3_aa: CASSSWSAEAFF; cdr3_nt: TGTGCCAGCAGCTCCTGGAGTGCTGAAGCTTTCTTT
v_call: TRBV5-1; clone_size: -; d_call: -; j_call: TRBJ2-1; cdr3_aa: CASSLDVVSGPNEQFF; cdr3_nt: TGCGCCAGCAGCTTGGACGTGGTGAGCGGACCCAATGAGCAGTTCTTC
v_call: TRBV21-1; clone_size: -; d_call: -; j_call: TRBJ1-5; cdr3_aa: CASSPPGIEAGNQPQHF; cdr3_nt: TGTGCCAGCAGCCCCCCCGGTATCGAGGCCGGCAATCAGCCCCAGCATTTT
v_call: TRBV7-2; clone_size: few; d_call: TRBD2; j_call: TRBJ2-7; cdr3_aa: CASSRTAGEHEQYF; cdr3_nt: TGTGCCAGCAGCCGCACCGCGGGGGAGCACGAGCAGTACTTC
v_call: TRBV5-4; clone_size: -; d_call: TRBD2; j_call: TRBJ2-7; cdr3_aa: CASSLRLAGGYEQYF; cdr3_nt: TGTGCCAGCAGCTTGCGACTAGCGGGAGGGTACGAGCAGTACTTC
v_call: TRBV21-1; clone_size: few; d_call: -; j_call: TRBJ2-7; cdr3_aa: CASSTQRTGSYVEYF; cdr3_nt: TGTGCCAGCAGCACACAAAGGACAGGGTCTTACGTGGAGTACTTC
v_call: TRBV18; clone_size: -; d_call: -; j_call: TRBJ2-1; cdr3_aa: CASSPSERGDEQFF; cdr3_nt: TGTGCCAGCTCACCATCTGAGAGGGGTGATGAGCAGTTCTTC
v_call: TRBV2; clone_size: -; d_call: -; j_call: TRBJ2-7; cdr3_aa: CASSDTHEQYF; cdr3_nt: TGTGCCAGCAGTGACACACACGAGCAGTACTTC
v_call: TRBV30; clone_size: few; d_call: TRBD1; j_call: TRBJ1-1; cdr3_aa: CAWGNRGNTEAFF; cdr3_nt: TGTGCCTGGGGTAACAGGGGGAACACTGAAGCTTTCTTT
v_call: TRBV7-9; clone_size: -; d_call: -; j_call: TRBJ2-1; cdr3_aa: CASSLGSAGPSEQFF; cdr3_nt: TGTGCCAGCAGCTTAGGGTCGGCAGGCCCGAGTGAGCAGTTCTTC
v_call: TRBV7-9; clone_size: -; d_call: -; j_call: TRBJ2-7; cdr3_aa: CASSSPTESYEQYF; cdr3_nt: TGTGCCAGCAGCTCACCGACAGAATCCTACGAGCAGTACTTC
v_call: TRBV6-5; clone_size: -; d_call: -; j_call: TRBJ2-3; cdr3_aa: CASNPPGHTDTQYF; cdr3_nt: TGTGCCAGCAATCCTCCGGGACACACAGATACGCAGTATTTT
v_call: TRBV2; clone_size: -; d_call: -; j_call: TRBJ2-5; cdr3_aa: CASKLSLKETQYF; cdr3_nt: TGTGCCAGCAAACTATCCCTGAAAGAGACCCAGTACTTC
v_call: TRBV27; clone_size: -; d_call: TRBD1; j_call: TRBJ1-2; cdr3_aa: CASSFLDRRNYGYTF; cdr3_nt: TGTGCCAGCAGTTTCCTGGACAGGCGTAACTATGGCTACACCTTC
v_call: TRBV4-3; clone_size: -; d_call: -; j_call: TRBJ1-1; cdr3_aa: CASSQQSGQPEAFF; cdr3_nt: TGCGCCAGCAGCCAACAGAGTGGACAACCTGAAGCTTTCTTT
v_call: TRBV4-1; clone_size: few; d_call: -; j_call: TRBJ2-2; cdr3_aa: CASSQPTRANTGELFF; cdr3_nt: TGCGCCAGCAGCCAACCAACTAGAGCGAACACCGGGGAGCTGTTTTTT
v_call: TRBV30; clone_size: -; d_call: -; j_call: TRBJ1-3; cdr3_aa: CAWTLLHGGNTIYF; cdr3_nt: TGTGCCTGGACTCTCTTACACGGTGGAAACACCATATATTTT
v_call: TRBV27; clone_size: -; d_call: TRBD2; j_call: TRBJ2-3; cdr3_aa: CASSLGLAGGVTQYF; cdr3_nt: TGTGCCAGCAGCCTGGGACTAGCGGGGGGAGTTACGCAGTATTTT
v_call: TRBV14; clone_size: -; d_call: -; j_call: TRBJ2-3; cdr3_aa: CASSLSERYLDTQYF; cdr3_nt: TGTGCCAGCAGCCTCTCCGAGCGTTACTTAGATACGCAGTATTTT
v_call: TRBV7-3; clone_size: -; d_call: -; j_call: TRBJ2-7; cdr3_aa: CASSLSPQGYEQYF; cdr3_nt: TGTGCCAGCAGCTTATCCCCCCAGGGGTACGAGCAGTACTTC
v_call: TRBV9; clone_size: -; d_call: TRBD2; j_call: TRBJ2-1; cdr3_aa: CASSVVGLAGSEQFF; cdr3_nt: TGTGCCAGCAGCGTAGTCGGACTAGCGGGGTCTGAGCAGTTCTTC
v_call: TRBV28; clone_size: few; d_call: -; j_call: TRBJ1-2; cdr3_aa: CASSLEATYGYTF; cdr3_nt: TGTGCCAGCAGTTTAGAAGCGACCTATGGCTACACCTTC
v_call: TRBV9; clone_size: -; d_call: -; j_call: TRBJ2-3; cdr3_aa: CASSAFGTTDTQYF; cdr3_nt: TGTGCCAGCAGCGCTTTCGGGACCACAGATACGCAGTATTTT
v_call: TRBV7-2; clone_size: few; d_call: -; j_call: TRBJ1-1; cdr3_aa: CASSTRIGADTEAFF; cdr3_nt: TGTGCCAGCAGCACGCGTATTGGGGCGGACACTGAAGCTTTCTTT
v_call: TRBV10-3; clone_size: few; d_call: TRBD1; j_call: TRBJ2-7; cdr3_aa: CAISDTGGEQYF; cdr3_nt: TGTGCCATCAGTGACACAGGGGGCGAGCAGTACTTC
v_call: TRBV7-2; clone_size: -; d_call: TRBD2; j_call: TRBJ2-3; cdr3_aa: CASSRGASGGRGTDTQYF; cdr3_nt: TGTGCCAGCAGCCGCGGGGCTAGCGGGGGACGGGGCACAGATACGCAGTATTTT
v_call: TRBV7-9; clone_size: few; d_call: -; j_call: TRBJ2-3; cdr3_aa: CASSPKGGGGDTQYF; cdr3_nt: TGTGCCAGCAGCCCGAAAGGGGGTGGTGGAGATACGCAGTATTTT